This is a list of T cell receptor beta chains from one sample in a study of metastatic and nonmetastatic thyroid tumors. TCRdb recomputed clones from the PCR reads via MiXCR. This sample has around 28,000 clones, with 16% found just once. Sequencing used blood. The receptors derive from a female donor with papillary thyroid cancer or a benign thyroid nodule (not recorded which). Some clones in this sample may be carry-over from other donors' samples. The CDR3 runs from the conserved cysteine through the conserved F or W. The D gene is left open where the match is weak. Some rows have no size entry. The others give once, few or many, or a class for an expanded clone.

CDR3aa: CASSYPEIFTPVRETQYF; CDR3nt: TGTGCCAGCAGTTACCCGGAGATTTTTACGCCCGTCCGGGAGACCCAGTACTTC; abundance: many; d_gene: -; j_gene: TRBJ2-5; v_gene: TRBV6-5
CDR3aa: CASSDVAGRQYF; CDR3nt: TGTGCCAGCAGTGACGTAGCGGGGCGGCAGTACTTC; abundance: few; d_gene: TRBD2; j_gene: TRBJ2-5; v_gene: TRBV6-1
CDR3aa: CASSQEAGGALSSYNEQFF; CDR3nt: TGTGCCAGCAGCCAAGAAGCGGGGGGAGCTCTCAGCTCCTACAATGAGCAGTTCTTC; abundance: once; d_gene: TRBD2; j_gene: TRBJ2-1; v_gene: TRBV3-1
CDR3aa: CASRPLGRGFNEQFF; CDR3nt: TGTGCCAGCAGACCCCTAGGGAGAGGGTTCAATGAGCAGTTCTTC; abundance: medium-sized; d_gene: -; j_gene: TRBJ2-1; v_gene: TRBV12-3/TRBV12-4
CDR3aa: CASSLGYQRTYEQYF; CDR3nt: TGTGCCAGCAGCTTAGGGTACCAGCGGACCTACGAGCAGTACTTC; abundance: once; d_gene: -; j_gene: TRBJ2-7; v_gene: TRBV7-9
CDR3aa: CSAPTWSGPTDTQYF; CDR3nt: TGCAGTGCTCCTACATGGTCGGGGCCGACAGATACGCAGTATTTT; abundance: -; d_gene: -; j_gene: TRBJ2-3; v_gene: TRBV20-1
CDR3aa: CASSLEGTGFGNAGEKLFF; CDR3nt: TGTGCCAGCAGCTTAGAGGGGACAGGGTTTGGAAACGCGGGTGAAAAACTGTTTTTT; abundance: many; d_gene: TRBD1; j_gene: TRBJ1-4; v_gene: TRBV11-2
CDR3aa: CASSLALTYNEQLF; CDR3nt: TGTGCCAGCAGCTTGGCCTTAACCTACAATGAGCAGCTCTTC; abundance: -; d_gene: -; j_gene: TRBJ2-1; v_gene: TRBV5-6
CDR3aa: CASSPGSNNEKLFF; CDR3nt: TGTGCCAGCTCACCAGGGAGTAATAATGAAAAACTGTTTTTT; abundance: -; d_gene: -; j_gene: TRBJ1-4; v_gene: TRBV18
CDR3aa: CASSLLTSGRGEQYF; CDR3nt: TGTGCCAGCAGCTTGCTGACTAGCGGGAGAGGAGAGCAGTACTTC; abundance: many; d_gene: TRBD2; j_gene: TRBJ2-7; v_gene: TRBV5-8
CDR3aa: CASSPPSGPHEQYF; CDR3nt: TGTGCCAGCAGCCCCCCCTCCGGGCCCCACGAGCAGTACTTC; abundance: many; d_gene: -; j_gene: TRBJ2-7; v_gene: TRBV11-3
CDR3aa: CASSEGTHQPQHF; CDR3nt: TGTGCCAGCAGTGAGGGCACTCATCAGCCCCAGCATTTT; abundance: medium-sized; d_gene: -; j_gene: TRBJ1-5; v_gene: TRBV6-4
CDR3aa: CASTLHEQYF; CDR3nt: TGTGCCAGCACGCTACACGAGCAGTACTTC; abundance: many; d_gene: -; j_gene: TRBJ2-7; v_gene: TRBV2
CDR3aa: CASAPNRGYGYTF; CDR3nt: TGTGCCAGCGCCCCGAACAGGGGCTATGGCTACACCTTC; abundance: few; d_gene: TRBD1; j_gene: TRBJ1-2; v_gene: TRBV27
CDR3aa: CASSGNSGNTIYF; CDR3nt: TGTGCCAGCAGTGGGAACTCTGGAAACACCATATATTTT; abundance: medium-sized; d_gene: -; j_gene: TRBJ1-3; v_gene: TRBV6-1
CDR3aa: CSAREGPWSNQPQHF; CDR3nt: TGCAGTGCTAGGGAGGGACCGTGGAGCAATCAGCCCCAGCATTTT; abundance: many; d_gene: -; j_gene: TRBJ1-5; v_gene: TRBV20-1
CDR3aa: CASSFVGAGEQYF; CDR3nt: TGTGCCAGCAGCTTCGTAGGGGCGGGTGAGCAGTACTTC; abundance: many; d_gene: -; j_gene: TRBJ2-7; v_gene: TRBV11-3
CDR3aa: CASSPGQGNNSPLHF; CDR3nt: TGTGCCAGCTCACCCGGACAGGGAAATAATTCACCCCTCCACTTT; abundance: many; d_gene: TRBD1; j_gene: TRBJ1-6; v_gene: TRBV18
CDR3aa: CASSSRPTGDTEAFF; CDR3nt: TGTGCCAGCAGTTCGAGACCTACAGGTGACACTGAAGCTTTCTTT; abundance: many; d_gene: -; j_gene: TRBJ1-1; v_gene: TRBV6-1
CDR3aa: CASSYSGGAGANVLTF; CDR3nt: TGTGCCAGCAGTTACTCTGGGGGGGCTGGGGCCAACGTCCTGACTTTC; abundance: few; d_gene: TRBD2; j_gene: TRBJ2-6; v_gene: TRBV6-6
CDR3aa: CASGPGLNRNTEAFF; CDR3nt: TGTGCTAGTGGTCCCGGACTCAACCGGAACACTGAAGCTTTCTTT; abundance: many; d_gene: -; j_gene: TRBJ1-1; v_gene: TRBV12-5
CDR3aa: CASSGGTSGSTDTQYF; CDR3nt: TGTGCCAGCAGCGGGGGGACTAGCGGTTCCACAGATACGCAGTATTTT; abundance: many; d_gene: TRBD2; j_gene: TRBJ2-3; v_gene: TRBV9
CDR3aa: CAWDKPIALEAFF; CDR3nt: TGTGCCTGGGATAAGCCAATTGCATTGGAAGCTTTCTTT; abundance: -; d_gene: -; j_gene: TRBJ1-1; v_gene: TRBV30
CDR3aa: CSALDPNSGDTIYF; CDR3nt: TGCAGTGCTCTAGACCCAAACTCGGGGGACACCATATATTTT; abundance: -; d_gene: -; j_gene: TRBJ1-3; v_gene: TRBV20-1
CDR3aa: CSVVGAGISYDQYF; CDR3nt: TGCAGCGTTGTCGGGGCAGGTATCTCCTACGATCAGTACTTC; abundance: -; d_gene: -; j_gene: TRBJ2-7; v_gene: TRBV29-1
CDR3aa: CASSYSRRSGEKLFF; CDR3nt: TGTGCCAGCAGTTACTCGAGGAGGTCTGGTGAAAAACTGTTTTTT; abundance: many; d_gene: -; j_gene: TRBJ1-4; v_gene: TRBV6-5
CDR3aa: CASRDDSGSTNEQFF; CDR3nt: TGTGCCAGCAGGGACGATAGCGGGAGTACCAATGAGCAGTTCTTC; abundance: -; d_gene: TRBD2; j_gene: TRBJ2-1; v_gene: TRBV2
CDR3aa: CASGTEKYNEQFF; CDR3nt: TGCGCCAGTGGGACGGAGAAGTACAATGAGCAGTTCTTC; abundance: many; d_gene: -; j_gene: TRBJ2-1; v_gene: TRBV10-2
CDR3aa: CASGGGYSYEQYF; CDR3nt: TGTGCCAGCGGGGGGGGCTACTCCTACGAGCAGTACTTC; abundance: few; d_gene: -; j_gene: TRBJ2-7; v_gene: TRBV6-1
CDR3aa: CASRTPVMSGANVLTF; CDR3nt: TGTGCCAGTAGAACTCCTGTTATGTCTGGGGCCAACGTCCTGACTTTC; abundance: many; d_gene: -; j_gene: TRBJ2-6; v_gene: TRBV19
CDR3aa: CASSPGDRGWGYSNQPQHF; CDR3nt: TGTGCCAGCAGTCCCGGGGACAGGGGATGGGGTTATAGCAATCAGCCCCAGCATTTT; abundance: -; d_gene: TRBD1; j_gene: TRBJ1-5; v_gene: TRBV28
CDR3aa: CASSSKEGGEQYF; CDR3nt: TGTGCTAGCAGCTCCAAAGAGGGAGGCGAGCAGTACTTC; abundance: many; d_gene: -; j_gene: TRBJ2-7; v_gene: TRBV7-7
CDR3aa: CASSRLNTIYF; CDR3nt: TGTGCCAGCTCACGACTAAACACCATATATTTT; abundance: many; d_gene: -; j_gene: TRBJ1-3; v_gene: TRBV18
CDR3aa: CASSFGQGSTEAFF; CDR3nt: TGTGCCAGCAGTTTCGGACAGGGATCAACTGAAGCTTTCTTT; abundance: many; d_gene: TRBD1; j_gene: TRBJ1-1; v_gene: TRBV12-3/TRBV12-4
CDR3aa: CASSLSHEQYF; CDR3nt: TGTGCCAGCAGCTTATCCCACGAGCAGTACTTC; abundance: many; d_gene: -; j_gene: TRBJ2-7; v_gene: TRBV7-9
CDR3aa: CASSIGQGNKPQHF; CDR3nt: TGTGCCAGTAGTATCGGACAGGGCAATAAGCCCCAGCATTTT; abundance: many; d_gene: TRBD1; j_gene: TRBJ1-5; v_gene: TRBV19
CDR3aa: CASSPGQASFFSGNTIYF; CDR3nt: TGTGCCAGCTCACCGGGACAGGCGAGCTTCTTCTCTGGAAACACCATATATTTT; abundance: few; d_gene: TRBD1; j_gene: TRBJ1-3; v_gene: TRBV18
CDR3aa: CASSYRRSYEQYF; CDR3nt: TGTGCCAGCAGTTACAGGAGATCCTACGAGCAGTACTTC; abundance: medium-sized; d_gene: -; j_gene: TRBJ2-7; v_gene: TRBV12-3/TRBV12-4
CDR3aa: CASSPGLVGGQETQYF; CDR3nt: TGCGCCAGCAGCCCGGGACTAGTTGGTGGCCAAGAGACCCAGTACTTC; abundance: many; d_gene: TRBD2; j_gene: TRBJ2-5; v_gene: TRBV5-1
CDR3aa: CASSVYGSSSGANVLTF; CDR3nt: TGTGCCAGCAGCGTGTACGGATCCAGCTCTGGGGCCAACGTCCTGACTTTC; abundance: many; d_gene: -; j_gene: TRBJ2-6; v_gene: TRBV9
CDR3aa: CSARDSTRFYRGEGGRGYTF; CDR3nt: TGCAGTGCTAGAGATTCTACCCGATTCTACAGGGGAGAGGGGGGAAGGGGCTACACCTTC; abundance: many; d_gene: TRBD1; j_gene: TRBJ1-2; v_gene: TRBV20-1
CDR3aa: CASSSLGATDTQYF; CDR3nt: TGTGCCAGCAGTTCCCTTGGAGCCACAGATACGCAGTATTTT; abundance: few; d_gene: -; j_gene: TRBJ2-3; v_gene: TRBV6-2/TRBV6-3
CDR3aa: CASSLGGQSNSGANVLTF; CDR3nt: TGCGCCAGCAGCTTGGGGGGACAGTCCAACTCTGGGGCCAACGTCCTGACTTTC; abundance: many; d_gene: TRBD1; j_gene: TRBJ2-6; v_gene: TRBV5-1
CDR3aa: CASSPRTDFSYEQYF; CDR3nt: TGTGCCAGCAGTCCCCGGACAGACTTCTCCTACGAGCAGTACTTC; abundance: medium-sized; d_gene: -; j_gene: TRBJ2-7; v_gene: TRBV6-1
CDR3aa: CAWSRATYNEQFF; CDR3nt: TGTGCCTGGAGCCGCGCCACGTACAATGAGCAGTTCTTC; abundance: many; d_gene: -; j_gene: TRBJ2-1; v_gene: TRBV30
CDR3aa: CASSAGQGLIGELFF; CDR3nt: TGTGCCAGCAGCGCGGGACAGGGGCTCATCGGGGAGCTGTTTTTT; abundance: medium-sized; d_gene: TRBD1; j_gene: TRBJ2-2; v_gene: TRBV6-1
CDR3aa: CSVGEGDRAFREAFF; CDR3nt: TGCAGCGTTGGTGAGGGGGACAGGGCCTTCCGCGAAGCTTTCTTT; abundance: -; d_gene: TRBD1; j_gene: TRBJ1-1; v_gene: TRBV29-1
CDR3aa: CASSLGQGGTDTQYF; CDR3nt: TGTGCCAGCAGCTTGGGACAGGGGGGCACAGATACGCAGTATTTT; abundance: many; d_gene: TRBD1; j_gene: TRBJ2-3; v_gene: TRBV11-3
CDR3aa: CASSPRQSDYGYTF; CDR3nt: TGTGCCAGCAGCCCTCGACAGTCCGACTATGGCTACACCTTC; abundance: many; d_gene: -; j_gene: TRBJ1-2; v_gene: TRBV3-1
CDR3aa: CASSGGDRAGANVLTF; CDR3nt: TGTGCCAGCAGTGGGGGGGACAGGGCTGGGGCCAACGTCCTGACTTTC; abundance: few; d_gene: TRBD1; j_gene: TRBJ2-6; v_gene: TRBV6-4
CDR3aa: CASSLRLEGWHEQYF; CDR3nt: TGTGCCAGCAGCTTACGGTTGGAGGGATGGCACGAGCAGTACTTC; abundance: many; d_gene: -; j_gene: TRBJ2-7; v_gene: TRBV7-9
CDR3aa: CASSLNGLAADTQYF; CDR3nt: TGTGCCAGCAGCTTAAATGGACTAGCGGCAGATACGCAGTATTTT; abundance: -; d_gene: TRBD2; j_gene: TRBJ2-3; v_gene: TRBV7-3
CDR3aa: CASSSSGQRNYGYTF; CDR3nt: TGCGCCAGCAGCTCGTCAGGGCAACGTAACTATGGCTACACCTTC; abundance: many; d_gene: -; j_gene: TRBJ1-2; v_gene: TRBV5-1